Each of the 6 T cell receptor beta chains below was sequenced from the same sample in a study of blood T cells in healthy people across ages. A second roughly 6 to 11 cycle PCR used barcoded and J-beta primers. TCRdb redid the calling of the 5' RACE reads with MiXCR, one entry per CDR3 protein. The sample shows fewer than 2 million distinct CDR3 sequences, about two fifths of them seen only once. The specimen was blood. Source of these receptors: a human donor in good health.

This chain joins TRBV7-2 and TRBJ2-1, with D hard to call. Per germline, CDR1 SGHTA and CDR2 FQGNSA. The CDR3 extends over 15 amino acids. V lost 1 base to trimming and J lost 2 bases, with 9 bases between them. CDR3 DNA: TGTGCCAGCAGCTTAGAAGCGACCACCTACAATGAGCAGTTCTTC. It specifies CASSLEATTYNEQFF.

The chain couples TRBV7-2 to TRBJ1-3; TRBD1 matches 7 bases. The CDR3 runs to 14 residues. The J segment lost 0 bases and the V segment lost 5 bases, leaving 1 base of the junction unmatched. CDR1 and CDR2 from the germline V gene are SGHTA and FQGNSA. CDR3 protein: CASSRDSSGNTIYF. DNA for the CDR3: TGTGCCAGCAGCCGGGACAGCTCTGGAAACACCATATATTTT. Looking up the rest from reference TRBV7-2 and TRBJ1-3 gives the full variable domain: GAGVSQSPSNKVTEKGKDVELRCDPISGHTALYWYRQSLGQGLEFLIYFQGNSAPDKSGLPSDRFSAERTGGSVSTLTIQRTQQEDSAVYLCASSRDSSGNTIYFGEGSWLTVV.

This clonotype was seen at least ten times. The chain links TRBV6-5 to TRBJ2-7; 7 bases are shared with TRBD2. The J segment lost 2 bases and the V segment lost 2 bases, leaving 3 bases of the junction unmatched. Germline-derived CDR1 and CDR2 are MNHEY and SVGAGI. The CDR3 loop spans 14 amino acids. The CDR3 sequence: CASSYRGLPYEQYF. CDR3 DNA: TGTGCCAGCAGTTACAGGGGACTACCCTACGAGCAGTACTTC.

The CDR3 region is CASSLLGLEDTQYF. DNA for the CDR3: TGTGCCAGCAGCCTTCTAGGCCTAGAAGATACGCAGTATTTT. V is TRBV3-1 and J is TRBJ2-3, with no clear D. V was pared by 4 bases and J by 5 bases, with 13 bases between. In germline, CDR1 is LGHDT, CDR2 YNNKEL (reference sequence). The CDR3 length is 14 residues.

Many counts were recorded for this clonotype. The V gene is TRBV29-1, the J gene TRBJ2-1; TRBD1 agrees at 12 bases. CDR1 is SQVTM and CDR2 is ANQGSEA in the germline V gene. Losses at the gene ends were 6 bases for V and 6 bases for J; bases not matched to a gene: 12. The CDR3 spans 16 residues. The CDR3 DNA reads TGCAGCGTCTTATCCCCGGGACAGGGGGCTCTCAATGAGCAGTTCTTC. Its translation is CSVLSPGQGALNEQFF.

There are a few counts of this clonotype. The CDR3 sequence: CASTPTGFGGTQYF. The CDR3 nucleotides are TGTGCCAGCACCCCGACGGGGTTTGGCGGGACCCAGTACTTC. This sequence joins TRBV11-3 and TRBJ2-5, with D perhaps TRBD2 (5 bases). Germline values: CDR1 SGHNT, CDR2 YENEEA. CDR3 length: 14 residues. Trimming removed 7 bases from V and 7 bases from J, with 19 bases in between.